The next 2 T cell receptor beta chains were all read from a single sample in a study of blood T cell repertoires in COVID-19. Libraries were prepared by immunoSEQ multiplex PCR; TCRdb keeps only in-frame clonotypes and omits some of them. The data show around 120,000 clones, with about nine tenths seen just once and about 8% held by the top ten. What was sequenced was peripheral blood. These receptors originate from a human donor in a cohort sampled during active COVID-19.

The V call is TRBV19, the J call TRBJ2-1; 8 nucleotides match TRBD1. V shed 3 bases and J 7 bases; nucleotides not matched to a gene: 8. The CDR3 sequence is 15 residues long. The germline gives CDR1 LNHDA, CDR2 SQIVND (reference sequence). CDR3 bases: TGTGCCAGTAGTATTACCAGGGGGCGCCGAAATGAGCAGTTCTTC. Amino acid sequence: CASSITRGRRNEQFF.

V gene TRBV20-1 combines with J gene TRBJ1-1; the D is unclear. V lost 3 bases to trimming and J lost 8 bases, with 10 bases between them. Looked up from germline, CDR1 is DFQATT and CDR2 is SNEGSKA (reference sequence). The CDR3 consists of 11 residues. The CDR3: CSASVAPEAFF. CDR3 nucleotide sequence: TGCAGTGCTAGCGTGGCACCGGAAGCTTTCTTT.